This TCR beta chain was observed in a study of blood T cell repertoires in COVID-19. Overall study: From the United States, Italy and Spain came samples of acute and convalescent COVID-19.

Researchers sorted participants into cohorts using their self-reported clinical history. CDR3 size: 15 residues. Germline V gene lookup returns CDR1 SGHRS and CDR2 YFSETQ. The V segment lost 5 bases and the J segment 2 bases; nucleotides outside the gene matches: 5. TCRdb's table, derived via immunoSEQ multiplex PCR, lists solely in-frame clones and lacks some. This sample has about 250,000 clones; around 91% occur once, and the top ten carry 2% to 2.5%. The chain links TRBV5-1 to TRBJ1-4; the match to TRBD1 covers 8 bases. The sequence derives from a woman aged 18-29 years who had recovered from COVID-19. The sequenced material came from PBMCs or T cells enriched from blood (not recorded which). CDR3 in DNA: TGCGCCAGCAGGACAGGGGAGTTCACTAATGAAAAACTGTTTTTT. This sequence encodes CASRTGEFTNEKLFF.